The 5 T cell receptor beta chains listed next were all sequenced from one sample in a study of T cell changes during pregnancy in multiple sclerosis. Measured with immunoSEQ multiplex PCR; TCRdb has only the in-frame clones, and not every one. The top ten hold about 0.45% of the sample, which has about 130,000 clones, roughly 95% seen once. The specimen comprised peripheral blood, sampled after pregnancy. These receptors all come from a female donor with multiple sclerosis, enrolled in a pregnancy study.

This sequence joins TRBV27 and TRBJ2-1; D possibly corresponds to TRBD2 (5 bases). This CDR3 has 18 amino acids. The V and J ends lost 3 bases and 5 bases respectively, with 23 bases between them. The germline V gene has CDR1 MNHEY and CDR2 SMNVEV (reference sequence). CDR3 in DNA: TGTGCCAGCAGTTTGGGCACCCCCTGGCTAGCCCACAACAATGAGCAGTTCTTC. Translation: CASSLGTPWLAHNNEQFF.

In nucleotides, the CDR3 is TGCGCCAGCATGACTAGGCCCCAAGGGTACGAGCAGTACTTC. Its protein is CASMTRPQGYEQYF. The chain recombines TRBV5-1 with TRBJ2-7; D is perhaps TRBD2 (6 bases). The CDR3 covers 14 residues. The V end lost 6 bases, the J end lost 4 bases, and 17 bases lay between the germline ends. The germline V gene has CDR1 SGHRS and CDR2 YFSETQ.

This chain uses TRBV10-3 with TRBJ2-1; 8 nucleotides line up with TRBD2. The CDR3 loop spans 15 amino acids. With V trimmed by 6 bases and J by 7 bases, 11 bases remained unmatched. The germline V gene has CDR1 ENHRY and CDR2 SYGVKD. Here the CDR3 reads CAIRDRGGTSNEQFF. In nucleotides, the CDR3 is TGTGCCATCAGGGACCGAGGGGGGACTAGTAATGAGCAGTTCTTC.

CDR3 nucleotide sequence: TGTGCCAGTAGTATAGATCGGCTGGTCGACAGGGAACCCACTGAAGCTTTCTTT. The encoded protein is CASSIDRLVDREPTEAFF. The chain combines TRBV19 with TRBJ1-1, with 7 bases identical to TRBD1. The V segment lost 0 bases and the J segment 4 bases; nucleotides outside the gene matches: 14. The CDR3 spans 18 residues. Germline V gene data show CDR1 as LNHDA and CDR2 as SQIVND (reference sequence). Full variable domain (rest looked up from reference TRBV19 and TRBJ1-1): DGGITQSPKYLFRKEGQNVTLSCEQNLNHDAMYWYRQDPGQGLRLIYYSQIVNDFQKGDIAEGYSVSREKKESFPLTVTSAQKNPTAFYLCASSIDRLVDREPTEAFFGQGTRLTVV.

This sequence joins TRBV15 and TRBJ2-1; 12 nucleotides line up with TRBD2. Trimming at V came to 5 bases and at J to 6 bases, leaving 11 bases not matched to a gene. In germline, CDR1 is LNHNV, CDR2 YYDKDF (reference sequence). There are 17 residues in the CDR3. The CDR3 sequence: CATSPWASGRAGNEQFF. The CDR3 region has the DNA TGTGCCACCAGCCCCTGGGCTAGCGGGAGGGCAGGCAATGAGCAGTTCTTC.